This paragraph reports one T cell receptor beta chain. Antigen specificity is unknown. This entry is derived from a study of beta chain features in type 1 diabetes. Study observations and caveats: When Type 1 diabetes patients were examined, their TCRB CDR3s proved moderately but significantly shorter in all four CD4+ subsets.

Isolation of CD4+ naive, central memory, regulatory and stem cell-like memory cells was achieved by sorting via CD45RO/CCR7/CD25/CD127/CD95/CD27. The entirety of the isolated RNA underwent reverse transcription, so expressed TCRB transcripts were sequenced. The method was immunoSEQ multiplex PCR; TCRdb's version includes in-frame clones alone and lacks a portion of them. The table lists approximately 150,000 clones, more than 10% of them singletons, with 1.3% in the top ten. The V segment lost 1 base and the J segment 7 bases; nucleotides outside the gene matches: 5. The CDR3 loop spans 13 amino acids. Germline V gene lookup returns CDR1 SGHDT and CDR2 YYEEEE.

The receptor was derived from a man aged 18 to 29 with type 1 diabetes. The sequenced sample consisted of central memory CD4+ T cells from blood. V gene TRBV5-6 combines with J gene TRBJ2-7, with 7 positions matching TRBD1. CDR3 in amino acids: CASSLTGVEEQYF. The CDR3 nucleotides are TGTGCCAGCAGCTTGACAGGGGTAGAGGAGCAGTACTTC.